Shown below are 27 T cell receptor beta chains from a single sample sequenced in a study of blood T cell repertoires in COVID-19. Assay used: immunoSEQ multiplex PCR; TCRdb lists only in-frame clones, some missing. The sample contains 200,000 to 300,000 clones, roughly 90% of which appear only once. The sequencing input was peripheral blood. The receptors were gathered from a man aged 30 to 39 with active or convalescent COVID-19.

The genes are TRBV20-1 and TRBJ1-2, with D perhaps matching TRBD1 (5 bases). Trimming pared 6 bases from V and 8 bases from J, leaving 13 bases between. The CDR3 spans 11 residues. CDR1 is DFQATT and CDR2 is SNEGSKA in the germline V gene (reference sequence). The CDR3 DNA reads TGCAGTGCGATCGGGGGTGAGGGCTACACCTTC. This encodes CSAIGGEGYTF.

Remarks on this clone: A read error may explain this, as a much larger clone is one base away. V gene TRBV19 combines with J gene TRBJ2-3; 7 bases line up with TRBD2. The V segment lost 3 bases and the J segment 0 bases; nucleotides outside the gene matches: 0. In germline, CDR1 is LNHDA, CDR2 SQIVND (reference sequence). This CDR3 is built from 14 residues. The chain's CDR3 is CASSMRGSTDTQYF. The CDR3 bases are TGTGCCAGTAGTATGCGGGGGAGCACAGATACGCAGTATTTT. Full variable domain (outside the CDR3, taken from reference TRBV19 and TRBJ2-3): DGGITQSPKYLFRKEGQNVTLSCEQNLNHDAMYWYRQDPGQGLRLIYYSQIVNDFQKGDIAEGYSVSREKKESFPLTVTSAQKNPTAFYLCASSMRGSTDTQYFGPGTRLTVL.

The genes are TRBV5-6 and TRBJ1-2; no clear D gene. Per the germline V gene, CDR1 is SGHDT and CDR2 is YYEEEE. V was cut by 4 bases and J by 8 bases, with 21 bases left in between. The CDR3 runs 15 residues. The CDR3 DNA is TGTGCCAGCAGCCCGGGTCCCGGGTTCCTAAGGGGCTACACCTTC. Translation gives CASSPGPGFLRGYTF.

The V and J genes are TRBV5-6 and TRBJ1-1, with TRBD1 as a possible D gene (5 bases). With 7 bases removed from V and 10 bases from J, the gap between germline ends came to 20 bases. The CDR3 covers 13 residues. Germline CDR1 and CDR2: SGHDT and YYEEEE. The CDR3: CASLSEGAKRAFF. CDR3 bases: TGTGCCAGCTTAAGCGAAGGGGCTAAGAGAGCTTTCTTT. The full variable domain, in which reference TRBV5-6 and TRBJ1-1 provide the parts outside the CDR3, is DAGVTQSPTHLIKTRGQQVTLRCSPKSGHDTVSWYQQALGQGPQFIFQYYEEEERQRGNFPDRFSGHQFPNYSSELNVNALLLGDSALYLCASLSEGAKRAFFGQGTRLTVV.

In this sample, this clone turned up a few times. V usage is TRBV19 and J usage is TRBJ1-1; D possibly corresponds to TRBD1 (6 bases). With 6 bases removed from V and 6 bases from J, the gap between germline ends came to 17 bases. Germline assignment: CDR1 LNHDA and CDR2 SQIVND (reference sequence). This CDR3 spans 14 amino acids. Written as DNA, the CDR3 is TGTGCCAGTAGCGCGGACAGCCTGGCGGCTGAAGCTTTCTTT. As protein: CASSADSLAAEAFF.

The chain is built from TRBV14 and TRBJ1-6, with a possible D match to TRBD1 (5 bases). V gave up 0 bases and J gave up 13 bases, with 13 bases separating them. The germline V gene has CDR1 SGHDN and CDR2 FVKESK. This CDR3 comprises 14 residues. The CDR3 coding sequence is TGTGCCAGCAGCCAAGATCCGCGGGGGAATCCCCTCCACTTT. Encoded protein: CASSQDPRGNPLHF.

The genes are TRBV19 and TRBJ2-7; TRBD2 matches 10 bases. Germline V CDR1 and CDR2: LNHDA, SQIVND (reference sequence). The CDR3 extends over 14 amino acids. The trim removed 5 bases at V and 6 bases at J, leaving 7 bases unmatched. In DNA form, the CDR3 reads TGTGCCAGTAGTCGGACTAGCGGTTCGAGCGAGCAGTACTTC. Translated: CASSRTSGSSEQYF.

The chain employs TRBV29-1 and TRBJ1-3; D is undetermined. Trimming pared 7 bases from V and 0 bases from J, leaving 7 bases between. The germline CDR1 and CDR2 sequences are SQVTM and ANQGSEA. This CDR3 is built from 12 residues. Here the CDR3 DNA reads TGCAGCGGTAAAATCTCTGGAAACACCATATATTTT. Amino acid sequence: CSGKISGNTIYF.

This clone was seen more than once but under ten times. This chain uses TRBV27 with TRBJ1-5; 9 nucleotides align to TRBD1. Germline V CDR1 and CDR2: MNHEY, SMNVEV (reference sequence). The CDR3 runs 14 residues. The trim removed 8 bases at V and 1 base at J, leaving 3 bases unmatched. CDR3 coding DNA: TGTGCCAGCGCGGACAGGGGAAGCAATCAGCCCCAGCATTTT. Protein: CASADRGSNQPQHF.

The rearrangement uses TRBV19 and TRBJ1-2; 8 nucleotides align to TRBD1. This CDR3 contains 15 residues. V lost 5 bases and J lost 0; bases outside the gene matches: 5. The V gene's germline CDR1 is LNHDA and CDR2 SQIVND (reference sequence). CDR3 DNA: TGTGCCAGTAGTGGGGGACAGGTCGCTAACTATGGCTACACCTTC. Its protein product is CASSGGQVANYGYTF.

The chain recombines TRBV7-9 with TRBJ2-1; D ambiguous. CDR1 and CDR2 from the germline V gene are SEHNR and FQNEAQ (reference sequence). The CDR3 runs 13 residues. V lost 3 bases and J 5 bases, leaving 8 bases between the germline ends. The CDR3 DNA is TGTGCCAGCAGCTTTGCCGCGAACAATGAGCAGTTCTTC. It is translated as CASSFAANNEQFF.

The CDR3 spells CASSMNGDNEKLFF. The CDR3 DNA reads as TGTGCCAGTAGTATGAACGGAGATAATGAAAAACTGTTTTTT. The chain combines TRBV19 with TRBJ1-4, with no clear D. In germline, CDR1 is LNHDA, CDR2 SQIVND (reference sequence). With 3 bases removed from V and 4 bases from J, the gap between germline ends came to 9 bases. The CDR3 has 14 residues. The full variable domain, in which reference TRBV19 and TRBJ1-4 provide the parts outside the CDR3, is DGGITQSPKYLFRKEGQNVTLSCEQNLNHDAMYWYRQDPGQGLRLIYYSQIVNDFQKGDIAEGYSVSREKKESFPLTVTSAQKNPTAFYLCASSMNGDNEKLFFGSGTQLSVL.

V is TRBV28 and J is TRBJ2-7, with 9 bases fitting TRBD1. Germline V gives CDR1 MDHEN, CDR2 SYDVKM. This CDR3 region has 13 residues. With 7 bases clipped from V and 7 bases from J, the junction kept 8 bases outside the gene matches. In DNA form, the CDR3 reads TGTGCCAGCATTCCGGACAGGGGTAGGGAGCAGTACTTC. Residues: CASIPDRGREQYF.

The table lists this clone with a few counts. J is TRBJ1-6 and V is TRBV14; D might be TRBD1 (5 bases). Trimming shortened V by 4 bases and J by 8 bases, and 12 bases separated the two germline ends. This CDR3 spans 14 amino acids. CDR1 and CDR2 (germline): SGHDN, FVKESK. The CDR3 nucleotides are TGTGCCAGCAGCCTGGGACGGGAGTATTCACCCCTCCACTTT. Translating gives CASSLGREYSPLHF.

The chain uses TRBV7-9 and TRBJ2-1; TRBD2 might be the D (5 bases). Germline V gene data show CDR1 as SEHNR and CDR2 as FQNEAQ (reference sequence). V dropped 2 bases and J dropped 10 bases, with 12 bases sitting between them. This CDR3 spans 13 amino acids. The CDR3 reads CASSLRPSGEQFF. The CDR3 nucleotides read TGTGCCAGCAGCTTACGTCCCTCGGGAGAGCAGTTCTTC.

In regard to this clone: Other DNA sequences in this sample translate to the same CDR3. The chain links TRBV5-6 to TRBJ1-5; 7 nucleotides agree with TRBD1. The CDR3 sequence is 15 residues long. Germline CDR1 is SGHDT and CDR2 is YYEEEE. V shed 0 bases, J shed 4 bases, and the junction held 4 bases outside the gene matches. CDR3 in DNA: TGTGCCAGCAGCTTGGGCGCAGGGGGTAATCAGCCCCAGCATTTT. Translation gives CASSLGAGGNQPQHF.

V gene TRBV30 combines with J gene TRBJ1-2; TRBD1 is a possible D gene (6 bases). This CDR3 is built from 11 residues. Looked up from germline, CDR1 is GTSNPN and CDR2 is SVGIG (reference sequence). V lost 2 bases to trimming and J lost 13 bases, with 14 bases between them. This CDR3 reads CAWSQGRSCTF. Here the CDR3 DNA reads TGTGCCTGGAGTCAGGGGCGAAGTTGCACCTTC. Full variable domain (rest looked up from reference TRBV30 and TRBJ1-2): SQTIHQWPATLVQPVGSPLSLECTVEGTSNPNLYWYRQAAGRGLQLLFYSVGIGQISSEVPQNLSASRPQDRQFILSSKKLLLSDSGFYLCAWSQGRSCTFGSGTRLTVV.

The V and J genes are TRBV6-5 and TRBJ1-6; 7 nucleotides line up with TRBD1. The CDR3 has 14 amino acids. Germline V gene lookup returns CDR1 MNHEY and CDR2 SVGAGI. With 6 bases clipped from V and 9 bases from J, the junction kept 8 bases outside the gene matches. CDR3 region: CASRGTVETSPLHF. CDR3 coding DNA: TGTGCCAGCAGGGGGACAGTTGAGACTTCACCCCTCCACTTT.

The genes are TRBV6-5 and TRBJ2-5, with TRBD1 as a possible D gene (5 bases). Trimming removed 6 bases at V and 3 bases at J, with 17 bases between. The CDR3 extends over 15 amino acids. CDR1 and CDR2 (germline): MNHEY, SVGAGI. DNA of the CDR3: TGTGCCAGCAGCACAGGCTTCGATTACAAAGAGACCCAGTACTTC. It codes for CASSTGFDYKETQYF.

The genes are TRBV3-1 (or the pseudogene TRBV3-2) and TRBJ2-7, with D possibly matching TRBD2 (6 bases). This CDR3 has 15 residues. Trimming took off 0 bases at V and 5 bases at J, with 14 bases between the two ends. The germline gives CDR1 LGHDT, CDR2 YNNKEL (reference sequence). The CDR3 nucleotides read TGTGCCAGCAGCCAAGATATCCTAGCGATAAACGAGCAGTACTTC. Translating gives CASSQDILAINEQYF.

The chain combines TRBV19 with TRBJ1-4, with TRBD1 identical over 11 bases. Per germline, CDR1 LNHDA and CDR2 SQIVND (reference sequence). This CDR3 region has 17 residues. J lost 6 bases, V lost 7 bases, and 13 bases had no gene match. CDR3 sequence (DNA): TGTGCCAGTACTGAGCGGACAGGGGGCATTTCGTATGAAAAACTGTTTTTT. Translated: CASTERTGGISYEKLFF.

The V call is TRBV3-1 (or the pseudogene TRBV3-2), the J call TRBJ2-7; possible D gene TRBD2, 6 bases. The CDR3 loop spans 15 amino acids. Germline values: CDR1 LGHDT, CDR2 YNNKEL (reference sequence). Trimming cost V 4 bases and J 2 bases, with 15 bases left between them. In nucleotides, the CDR3 is TGTGCCAGCAGCCCGCGGGGCCATAGGCCCTACGAGCAGTACTTC. Translation: CASSPRGHRPYEQYF.

J is TRBJ2-3 and V is TRBV2; 8 bases are a match to TRBD1. The trim removed 2 bases at V and 5 bases at J, leaving 9 bases unmatched. The CDR3 is 16 amino acids. Germline CDR1 SNHLY, CDR2 FYNNEI. The CDR3 here is CASSETQGAHVDTQYF. The CDR3 DNA follows: TGTGCCAGCAGTGAAACTCAGGGGGCGCATGTAGATACGCAGTATTTT. The whole variable domain, remainder taken from reference TRBV2 and TRBJ2-3, is EPEVTQTPSHQVTQMGQEVILRCVPISNHLYFYWYRQILGQKVEFLVSFYNNEISEKSEIFDDQFSVERPDGSNFTLKIRSTKLEDSAMYFCASSETQGAHVDTQYFGPGTRLTVL.

The rearrangement joins TRBV12-3 or TRBV12-4 to TRBJ1-1; D is undetermined. This CDR3 comprises 11 residues. Trimming shortened V by 6 bases and J by 2 bases, and 4 bases separated the two germline ends. CDR3 sequence reads: CASSRNTEAFF. The CDR3 nucleotides read TGTGCCAGCAGCAGAAACACTGAAGCTTTCTTT.

In this sample, this clone turned up a few times. CDR3 region: CSAGGQRRAFF. The CDR3 nucleotides are TGCAGTGCGGGTGGACAGAGGAGGGCTTTCTTT. V gene TRBV20-1 combines with J gene TRBJ1-1; TRBD1 is a possible D gene (6 bases). CDR1 DFQATT and CDR2 SNEGSKA come from the germline V gene (reference sequence). Trimming stripped 6 bases from V and 11 bases from J, with 16 bases between. The CDR3 extends over 11 amino acids.

Points on this clone: A read error may account for a junction end that differs from germline. The rearrangement uses TRBV14 and TRBJ2-2, with 9 bases aligning to TRBD2. Germline V lookup: CDR1 SGHDN, CDR2 FVKESK. This CDR3 has 16 amino acids. The CDR3 reads CASSQIAGANNGELFF. Here the CDR3 DNA reads TGTGCCAGCAGCCAAATAGCGGGGGCTAACAACGGGGAGCTGTTTTTT.

The chain employs TRBV27 and TRBJ1-2; D is unresolved. V was pared by 4 bases and J by 3 bases, with 18 bases between. Germline values: CDR1 MNHEY, CDR2 SMNVEV (reference sequence). This CDR3 contains 16 residues. The chain's CDR3 is CASSWVSGQKHYGYTF. The CDR3 DNA reads as TGTGCCAGCAGTTGGGTTTCGGGTCAAAAGCACTATGGCTACACCTTC.